This TCR delta chain appears in the sequencing data of a study of γδ T cells in repeated Plasmodium falciparum infection. TCRdb re-called the multiplex PCR reads through CATT. The sample comprises some 51,000 delta-chain clones, 1.5% to 2% of which are singletons, and about 23% rests with the top ten. Gammadelta T cells were flow-sorted from PBMC into Vgamma9/Vdelta2+ and Vdelta2-negative populations for bulk analysis. To note about this clone: The mismatch at residue 11 between this DNA's translation and the TCRdb protein of a much larger clone likely reflects a read error; the protein shown is translated from the DNA.

Germline assignment: CDR1 TSWWSYY and CDR2 QGS. The CDR3 length is 23 residues. Called V gene: TRDV1; the J gene was not called; TRDD3, the table's D call, was not compared with the DNA. The receptor comes from a pool of human donors (malaria-infected and uninfected, not separated). Source material: gamma-delta T cells from blood. CDR3 DNA sequence: TGTGCTCTTGGGGAACTAAGCTTCCCTACGGCACGTCTACTGGGGGAAAACACCGATAAACTCATCTTC. The encoded protein is CALGELSFPTARLLGENTDKLIF.